A selection of T cell receptor beta chains follows, all from one sample in a study of early T cells in non-severe SARS-CoV-2 infection. TCRdb re-derived calls from the 5' RACE reads in MiXCR, one entry per CDR3 protein. The sample yields tens of thousands of distinct CDR3 sequences, under 15% seen once. The sample was whole blood. All receptors come from an adult who was a healthcare worker with PCR-confirmed SARS-CoV-2 infection or an uninfected control (not recorded which). Each CDR3 is given with its conserved first and last residue. D genes are given only for firm matches. The size entry is marked missing in some rows and otherwise reads once, few, many or a size class.

>TRBD1|many|TRBJ2-2|TRBV10-3
CAISGDRGLGTGELFF
TGTGCCATCAGTGGGGACAGGGGGCTCGGCACCGGGGAGCTGTTTTTT
>NA|NA|TRBJ1-5|TRBV19
CASRARSYSNQPQHF
TGTGCCAGTAGGGCTAGGTCTTATAGCAATCAGCCCCAGCATTTT
>NA|few|TRBJ2-5|TRBV12-3/TRBV12-4
CASSSQNQETQYF
TGTGCCAGCAGTTCTCAGAACCAAGAGACCCAGTACTTC
>NA|few|TRBJ1-5|TRBV7-9
CASSLEGTQPQHF
TGTGCCAGCAGCTTAGAAGGGACCCAGCCCCAGCATTTT
>TRBD2|many|TRBJ2-2|TRBV10-1
CASIDSRDYRNTGELFF
TGCGCCAGCATAGATTCCCGGGACTACCGAAACACCGGGGAGCTGTTTTTT
>TRBD1|NA|TRBJ2-1|TRBV3-1
CASSQDRLTGIYNEQFF
TGTGCCAGCAGCCAGGACAGGCTCACTGGGATTTACAATGAGCAGTTCTTC
>NA|NA|TRBJ2-1|TRBV24-1
CATSGPYEQFF
TGTGCCACCAGTGGGCCGTATGAGCAGTTCTTC
>NA|many|TRBJ2-7|TRBV27
CASSLFGSSYEQYF
TGTGCCAGCAGTTTATTTGGGTCTTCCTACGAGCAGTACTTC
>TRBD2|NA|TRBJ2-1|TRBV7-2
CASSTLAGGQSSYNEQFF
TGTGCCAGCAGCACACTAGCGGGGGGTCAAAGCTCCTACAATGAGCAGTTCTTC
>NA|NA|TRBJ2-2|TRBV6-1
CASRVQMNTGELFF
TGTGCCAGCAGAGTACAGATGAACACCGGGGAGCTGTTTTTT
>NA|many|TRBJ2-7|TRBV27
CASSFRDKYRYEQYF
TGTGCCAGCAGTTTCCGGGACAAGTACAGATACGAGCAGTACTTC
>NA|many|TRBJ2-2|TRBV12-3/TRBV12-4
CASTLDRNTGELFF
TGTGCCAGCACCCTGGACAGGAACACCGGGGAGCTGTTTTTT
>NA|NA|TRBJ2-3|TRBV4-1
CASSPISGDTQYF
TGCGCCAGCAGCCCCATATCTGGGGATACGCAGTATTTT
>NA|many|TRBJ1-6|TRBV4-3
CASSQVGSPLHF
TGCGCCAGCAGCCAAGTGGGCTCACCCCTCCACTTT
>TRBD1|few|TRBJ1-1|TRBV3-1
CASSTTGTTEAFF
TGTGCCAGCAGCACGACAGGGACGACTGAAGCTTTCTTT
>NA|NA|TRBJ1-1|TRBV6-6
CASSSTGMNTEAFF
TGTGCCAGCAGTTCAACAGGGATGAACACTGAAGCTTTCTTT
>NA|once|TRBJ2-7|TRBV29-1
CSVGTDKQYF
TGCAGCGTTGGGACTGACAAGCAGTACTTC
>NA|many|TRBJ2-1|TRBV30
CAWGGYNEQFF
TGTGCCTGGGGTGGGTACAATGAGCAGTTCTTC
>TRBD1|many|TRBJ1-1|TRBV6-2/TRBV6-3
CASSPEPGQGIPEAFF
TGTGCCAGCAGCCCTGAGCCGGGACAGGGGATCCCTGAAGCTTTCTTT
>NA|few|TRBJ1-2|TRBV20-1
CSARENYGYTF
TGCAGTGCTAGGGAAAACTATGGCTACACCTTC
>NA|few|TRBJ1-3|TRBV6-2/TRBV6-3
CASSPTGSGNTIYF
TGTGCCAGCAGCCCGACAGGATCTGGAAACACCATATATTTT
>TRBD1|many|TRBJ2-5|TRBV29-1
CSGRDRGETQYF
TGCAGCGGGCGGGACAGGGGGGAGACCCAGTACTTC
>TRBD1|few|TRBJ2-7|TRBV18
CASSPTGRSGEQYF
TGTGCCAGCTCACCGACAGGGCGGAGTGGCGAGCAGTACTTC
>NA|many|TRBJ2-5|TRBV20-1
CSARQPQETQYF
TGCAGTGCTAGACAACCGCAAGAGACCCAGTACTTC
>NA|NA|TRBJ2-2|TRBV5-5
CASSSELKNTGELFF
TGTGCCAGCAGCTCGGAACTTAAGAACACCGGGGAGCTGTTTTTT
>NA|many|TRBJ2-7|TRBV7-9
CASSRQGYEQYF
TGTGCCAGCAGCCGGCAGGGCTACGAGCAGTACTTC
>NA|many|TRBJ1-1|TRBV6-6
CASSYTRRSEAFF
TGTGCCAGCAGTTACACCCGGCGTAGTGAAGCTTTCTTT
>NA|few|TRBJ2-6|TRBV10-3
CAISESIAGANVLTF
TGTGCCATCAGTGAGTCGATCGCTGGGGCCAACGTCCTGACTTTC
>NA|many|TRBJ2-4|TRBV3-1
CASSHETALAKNIQYF
TGTGCCAGCAGCCATGAAACCGCATTGGCCAAAAACATTCAGTACTTC
>TRBD2|NA|TRBJ2-1|TRBV29-1
CSVVRIAGGGEQFF
TGCAGCGTAGTAAGAATAGCGGGAGGGGGTGAGCAGTTCTTC
>NA|NA|TRBJ2-7|TRBV20-1
CSARDTRAGHEQYF
TGCAGTGCTAGAGACACGAGAGCTGGTCACGAGCAGTACTTC
>NA|few|TRBJ2-2|TRBV19
CASSIGGNTGELFF
TGTGCCAGTAGTATTGGCGGGAACACCGGGGAGCTGTTTTTT
>TRBD1|many|TRBJ1-5|TRBV19
CASRGTGWDQPQHF
TGTGCCAGTAGGGGGACAGGGTGGGATCAGCCCCAGCATTTT
>TRBD1|few|TRBJ1-1|TRBV4-3
CASSQGPTGWGTEAFF
TGCGCCAGCAGCCAAGGACCGACAGGGTGGGGAACTGAAGCTTTCTTT
>TRBD1|NA|TRBJ1-1|TRBV18
CASSPADRVATFF
TGTGCCAGCTCGCCGGCTGACAGGGTGGCAACTTTCTTT
>NA|NA|TRBJ1-2|TRBV11-2
CASSLMSYGYTF
TGTGCCAGCAGCTTAATGTCCTATGGCTACACCTTC
>NA|few|TRBJ1-2|TRBV9
CASSGRALGYTF
TGTGCCAGCAGCGGACGTGCCCTAGGCTACACCTTC
>TRBD1|many|TRBJ2-5|TRBV2
CASSPDRGQTQYF
TGTGCCAGCAGCCCTGACAGGGGCCAGACCCAGTACTTC
>NA|many|TRBJ1-1|TRBV6-5
CASSYWGGAEAFF
TGTGCCAGCAGTTACTGGGGAGGTGCTGAAGCTTTCTTT
>TRBD1|NA|TRBJ2-6|TRBV12-3/TRBV12-4
CASSLSGGSSGANVLTF
TGTGCCAGCAGTTTATCAGGGGGCTCCTCTGGGGCCAACGTCCTGACTTTC
>NA|many|TRBJ2-3|TRBV4-1
CASSQDGQVGGPDTQYF
TGCGCCAGCAGCCAAGATGGGCAGGTTGGGGGGCCAGATACGCAGTATTTT
>TRBD1|few|TRBJ2-5|TRBV29-1
CSVELGTAEETQYF
TGCAGCGTTGAATTGGGGACAGCAGAAGAGACCCAGTACTTC